This T cell receptor beta chain was sequenced for a study of blood T cell repertoires in COVID-19. For the study at large: COVID-19 samples collected from the United States, Italy and Spain covered acute and convalescent phases. In each case, the material was cDNA or gDNA derived from T cells, B-cell-depleted T cells, or PBMCs.

Authors' data handling: Nucleated cell counts were estimated from reference gene primer amplification. Profiled with immunoSEQ multiplex PCR; TCRdb holds only in-frame clones, not every one. V and J calls and clone size are those listed in that table; D and trimming were worked out from the DNA. The sample yields around 130,000 clones, around nine tenths seen once. Trimming cost V 8 bases and J 5 bases, with 9 bases left between them. The CDR3 totals 12 residues. Germline V gene sequence: CDR1 SEHNR, CDR2 FQNEAQ (reference sequence). The V and J genes are TRBV7-9 and TRBJ1-4; D perhaps matches TRBD1 (5 bases). This clonotype originated in a man in his fifties or sixties with active COVID-19. Sequencing used peripheral blood. The CDR3 here is CASSGGNEKLFF. The CDR3 DNA is TGTGCCAGCTCCGGGGGGAATGAAAAACTGTTTTTT.